This T cell receptor (beta chain) was sequenced during a study of cytomegalovirus exposure and HLA in healthy donors. Comments on this clone: Its target is not known.

The study, taken as a whole, reports: Some V segments, TRBV6-2 and TRBV6-3 among them, were indistinguishable and were therefore excluded. With later analysis, a missense DCLRE1C variant became linked to TCR beta V- and J-gene trimming. TCR beta V segments were, for the most part, productive about 90% or about 30% of the time in an earlier analysis. TCR beta sequences reportedly predicted the HLA-A and HLA-B alleles of most subjects accurately.

CDR3 length: 11 amino acids. The germline gives CDR1 MRHNA, CDR2 SNTAGT. Trimming shortened V by 11 bases and J by 6 bases, and 12 bases separated the two germline ends. Researchers ran the PCR with 60 Vbeta and 13 Jbeta primers. Only in-frame clones appear in the TCRdb table, and some are missing; sequencing was by immunoSEQ multiplex PCR. The sample lists 100,000 to 150,000 clones, roughly 80% occurring once. The sequenced sample consisted of PBMCs. The chain links TRBV6-4 to TRBJ2-3; D is possibly TRBD2 (5 bases). The source of this sequence is a man aged 18-30 years in good health and CMV-seropositive. CDR3 nucleotides: TGTGCCGCAAAGGACTTCGATACGCAGTATTTT. It is translated as CAAKDFDTQYF.